The 16 T cell receptor beta chains below were found in one sample sequenced in a study of blood T cell repertoires in COVID-19. Clones were sequenced by immunoSEQ multiplex PCR, and TCRdb holds only the in-frame ones, with some missing. The sample contains about 210,000 clones, roughly 84% of which appear only once. Sequencing input: PBMCs or T cells enriched from blood (not recorded which). These receptors all come from a woman aged 25-40 years who had been exposed to COVID-19.

The V and J genes are TRBV5-5 and TRBJ1-1; 8 bases fit TRBD1. Germline-derived CDR1 and CDR2 are SGHKS and YYEKEE (reference sequence). This CDR3 has 13 residues. With 4 bases clipped from V and 4 bases from J, the junction kept 3 bases outside the gene matches. In DNA form, the CDR3 reads TGTGCCAGCAGCACGACAGGGGCCACTGAAGCTTTCTTT. Amino acids: CASSTTGATEAFF.

The chain employs TRBV5-1 and TRBJ2-7, with 9 bases fitting TRBD1. Germline loops: CDR1 SGHRS, CDR2 YFSETQ. V dropped 1 base and J dropped 6; count of bases not matched to a gene: 11. The CDR3 is made up of 16 amino acids. The CDR3: CASSLSYRGLGSEQYF. The CDR3 region has the DNA TGCGCCAGCAGCTTGTCGTACAGGGGGCTTGGTAGCGAGCAGTACTTC.

The rearrangement uses TRBV19 and TRBJ1-5; D possibly corresponds to TRBD1 (5 bases). CDR3 length: 15 amino acids. The V gene's germline CDR1 is LNHDA and CDR2 SQIVND (reference sequence). V dropped 6 bases and J dropped 4 bases, with 16 bases sitting between them. For the CDR3, the DNA is TGTGCCAGTAGACCAGACAGATCCGAAAATCAGCCCCAGCATTTT. Its protein is CASRPDRSENQPQHF.

The chain joins TRBV2 to TRBJ1-5, with no clear D. Germline assignment: CDR1 SNHLY and CDR2 FYNNEI. Trimming cost V 6 bases and J 5 bases, with 17 bases left between them. The CDR3 sequence is 15 residues long. DNA for the CDR3: TGTGCCAGCAGCCGGGAAGGGATTCATTATCAGCCCCAGCATTTT. This encodes CASSREGIHYQPQHF.

The rearrangement links TRBV4-3 to TRBJ1-4, with D hard to call. There are 14 residues in the CDR3. Germline CDR1 LGHNA, CDR2 YSLEER. Trimming left V 2 bases short and J 0 bases short, with 4 bases between. The chain's CDR3 is CASSQQATNEKLFF. CDR3 DNA sequence: TGCGCCAGCAGCCAACAGGCAACTAATGAAAAACTGTTTTTT.

This chain links TRBV19 with TRBJ1-6; TRBD1 matches 8 bases. CDR1 and CDR2 (germline): LNHDA, SQIVND (reference sequence). The CDR3 runs to 14 residues. The junction had 4 bases not matched to a gene; V was cut back by 5 bases and J by 7 bases. This chain's CDR3 is CASSFGQGNSPLHF. The CDR3 nucleotides are TGTGCCAGTAGTTTTGGACAGGGAAATTCACCCCTCCACTTT.

The J gene is TRBJ1-2, the V gene TRBV15; D remains unclear. V was cut by 0 bases and J by 7 bases, with 12 bases left in between. CDR1 is LNHNV, CDR2 YYDKDF, per germline (reference sequence). This CDR3 has 14 amino acids. The DNA for the CDR3 is TGTGCCACCAGCAGAGAAGCTGTCTTTGCTGGCTACACCTTC. Amino acids: CATSREAVFAGYTF.

This chain connects TRBV10-2 to TRBJ2-5; D call uncertain. CDR3 size: 16 residues. V lost 1 base to trimming and J lost 1 base, with 13 bases between them. Germline-derived CDR1 and CDR2 are WSHSY and SAAADI. The CDR3 region has the DNA TGCGCCAGCAGTGAGTTTAGCTTAGGCTCCCAAGAGACCCAGTACTTC. Protein sequence: CASSEFSLGSQETQYF.

The chain couples TRBV14 to TRBJ2-3, with TRBD2 matching over 9 bases. J gave up 0 bases and V 0 bases, and 7 bases lay outside the gene matches. The CDR3 is made up of 18 amino acids. Germline lookup yields CDR1 SGHDN and CDR2 FVKESK. The CDR3 loop is CASSQEFLLAGSTDTQYF. The CDR3, as DNA: TGTGCCAGCAGCCAAGAATTTTTACTAGCGGGTAGCACAGATACGCAGTATTTT.

The chain carries TRBV15 and TRBJ1-4; D possibly corresponds to TRBD1 (6 bases). V lost 3 bases and J lost 0, with 11 bases in between. The CDR3 is 16 amino acids. CDR1 and CDR2 from the germline V gene are LNHNV and YYDKDF (reference sequence). The CDR3 DNA reads TGTGCCACCAGCAGGCCCAGGACAGCAACTAATGAAAAACTGTTTTTT. Amino acids: CATSRPRTATNEKLFF.

The CDR3 reads CALSGGPGELFF. The CDR3 DNA reads TGTGCCCTCTCGGGAGGGCCCGGGGAGCTGTTTTTT. This chain connects TRBV19 to TRBJ2-2; the match to TRBD2 covers 8 bases. CDR3 size: 12 residues. Germline V lookup: CDR1 LNHDA, CDR2 SQIVND (reference sequence). Trimming cost V 11 bases and J 6 bases; bases outside gene matches: 5.

The chain carries TRBV7-6 and TRBJ2-7; weak D call: TRBD1 (6 bases). The V gene's germline CDR1 is SGHVS and CDR2 FNYEAQ. V gave up 5 bases and J gave up 3 bases, with 11 bases separating them. The CDR3 length is 13 residues. The CDR3 protein is CASSRDTYYEQYF. Written as DNA, the CDR3 is TGTGCCAGCAGCCGGGACACTTACTACGAGCAGTACTTC. The entire variable domain, with the rest obtained from reference TRBV7-6 and TRBJ2-7, is as follows: GAGVSQSPRYKVTKRGQDVALRCDPISGHVSLYWYRQALGQGPEFLTYFNYEAQQDKSGLPNDRFSAERPEGSISTLTIQRTEQRDSAMYRCASSRDTYYEQYFGPGTRLTVT.

The chain has TRBV7-2 and TRBJ2-3; possible D gene TRBD1, 6 bases. CDR1 and CDR2 (germline): SGHTA, FQGNSA. Trimming stripped 2 bases from V and 4 bases from J, with 13 bases between. The CDR3 consists of 15 residues. The CDR3 sequence is CASSLRGQSPDTQYF. In nucleotides, the CDR3 is TGTGCCAGCAGCTTACGAGGACAGTCCCCAGATACGCAGTATTTT.

The V call is TRBV6-4, the J call TRBJ2-1, with 9 positions matching TRBD1. J was trimmed by 2 bases and V by 5 bases; bases with no gene match: 4. Germline loops: CDR1 MRHNA, CDR2 SNTAGT. The CDR3 spans 15 residues. The CDR3 loop reads CASSTGTGPYNEQFF. The CDR3 bases are TGTGCCAGCAGTACAGGGACAGGGCCCTACAATGAGCAGTTCTTC.

The V gene is TRBV2, the J gene TRBJ2-7, with D unresolved. The CDR3 is 15 residues long. Trimming left V 8 bases short and J 0 bases short, with 17 bases between. Germline CDR1 SNHLY, CDR2 FYNNEI. The CDR3 DNA follows: TGTGCCAGCGAAGAATCTTTGAGGAGCTCCTACGAGCAGTACTTC. It encodes CASEESLRSSYEQYF.

The genes are TRBV12-3 or TRBV12-4 and TRBJ2-7; the match to TRBD2 covers 7 bases. This CDR3 has 13 amino acids. V was clipped by 3 bases and J by 2 bases; unmatched bases: 1. CDR3 nucleotides: TGTGCCAGCAGTTTCGGGGGGACCTACGAGCAGTACTTC. Encoded protein: CASSFGGTYEQYF.